Below are 27 T cell receptor beta chains sequenced from a single sample in a study of blood T cell repertoires in COVID-19. The assay was immunoSEQ multiplex PCR, and TCRdb's table has in-frame clones only and misses some. The data show around 250,000 clones, over 75% seen once. The sequenced sample consisted of PBMCs or T cells enriched from blood (not recorded which). The source of these receptors is a woman aged 40 to 49 who had been exposed to COVID-19.

This clone was detected ten times or more. V usage is TRBV12-3 or TRBV12-4 and J usage is TRBJ1-6; D gene unclear. V lost 6 bases and J lost 10, with 10 bases in between. The CDR3 contains 12 residues. CDR3: CASSHGRSPLHF. CDR3 DNA: TGTGCCAGCAGCCACGGGAGGTCACCCCTCCACTTT.

The chain recombines TRBV29-1 with TRBJ2-5; 7 positions match TRBD1. CDR1 and CDR2 from the germline V gene are SQVTM and ANQGSEA. CDR3 size: 13 residues. V gave up 4 bases and J gave up 7 bases; unmatched junction bases: 9. The CDR3: CSVGGQPGRTQYF. The CDR3 nucleotides read TGCAGCGTTGGGGGACAGCCAGGGCGGACCCAGTACTTC.

The J gene is TRBJ1-1, the V gene TRBV6-4, with TRBD1 identical over 7 bases. V trimming: 1 base; J trimming: 2 bases; junction bases outside the gene matches: 10. CDR1 is MRHNA, CDR2 SNTAGT, per germline. CDR3 length equals 17 residues. The CDR3 sequence is CASSDFIIQGRNTEAFF. The DNA for the CDR3 is TGTGCCAGCAGTGACTTTATAATACAGGGGCGAAACACTGAAGCTTTCTTT.

CDR3 region: CATSVGGADTQYF. Here the CDR3 DNA reads TGTGCCACCTCTGTCGGGGGGGCCGATACGCAGTATTTT. The chain is built from TRBV10-3 and TRBJ2-3; 8 bases are shared with TRBD2. Germline V CDR1 and CDR2: ENHRY, SYGVKD. CDR3 length: 13 residues. J was trimmed by 6 bases and V by 10 bases; bases with no gene match: 9.

This clone showed up just once. This chain connects TRBV19 to TRBJ1-5, with D perhaps TRBD1 (6 bases). The CDR3 contains 14 residues. Germline V gene lookup returns CDR1 LNHDA and CDR2 SQIVND (reference sequence). Trimming shortened V by 8 bases and J by 6 bases, and 17 bases separated the two germline ends. The CDR3 reads CASDHRVEAQPQHF. The CDR3 DNA reads as TGTGCCAGTGACCACAGGGTCGAGGCTCAGCCCCAGCATTTT.

The chain combines TRBV6-5 with TRBJ1-5; 8 bases line up with TRBD1. Unmatched junction bases numbered 11, after V lost 4 bases and J lost 6 bases. The CDR3 covers 16 residues. CDR1 MNHEY and CDR2 SVGAGI come from the germline V gene. CDR3 loop: CASSSVAGGSGQPQHF. The CDR3, as DNA: TGTGCCAGCAGTTCGGTAGCAGGGGGCTCTGGTCAGCCCCAGCATTTT.

The chain carries TRBV9 and TRBJ1-2; TRBD1 matches 7 bases. V lost 3 bases and J lost 2; bases outside the gene matches: 4. The CDR3 contains 14 residues. Germline CDR1 reads SGDLS; CDR2 reads YYNGEE. The CDR3 nucleotides are TGTGCCAGCAGCGCTGTACAGGGGAACTATGGCTACACCTTC. This gives the protein CASSAVQGNYGYTF.

The V gene is TRBV30, the J gene TRBJ2-3, with 7 bases aligning to TRBD2. The V and J ends lost 3 bases and 1 base, in that order; junction bases with no gene match: 10. The CDR3 has 16 residues. Germline lookup yields CDR1 GTSNPN and CDR2 SVGIG (reference sequence). The DNA for the CDR3 is TGTGCCTGGAGCCACTCAACTGCGGGGGGCACAGATACGCAGTATTTT. Translating gives CAWSHSTAGGTDTQYF.

This chain connects TRBV7-8 to TRBJ1-5; 7 bases are a match to TRBD1. The CDR3 extends over 16 amino acids. V shed 2 bases, J shed 3 bases, and the junction held 7 bases outside the gene matches. Germline assignment: CDR1 SGHVS and CDR2 FQNEAQ. CDR3: CASSLTTGQFNQPQHF. The CDR3 coding sequence is TGTGCCAGCAGCTTAACTACGGGACAGTTCAATCAGCCCCAGCATTTT.

The chain uses TRBV28 and TRBJ2-7; no firm D call. Germline CDR1 is MDHEN and CDR2 is SYDVKM. This CDR3 spans 12 amino acids. The germline V and J ends were trimmed by 6 bases and 4 bases, with 10 bases remaining between them. The CDR3 region has the DNA TGTGCCAGCAGCCTGCCCGGGTACGAGCAGTACGTC. Protein product: CASSLPGYEQYV.

This clone was seen more than once but under ten times. The V gene is TRBV19, the J gene TRBJ1-2, with D possibly matching TRBD1 (5 bases). The germline gives CDR1 LNHDA, CDR2 SQIVND (reference sequence). Trimming cost V 2 bases and J 6 bases, with 28 bases left between them. This CDR3 spans 19 amino acids. The CDR3 here is CASSIIAGSGSVGPNGYTF. CDR3 sequence (DNA): TGTGCCAGTAGTATAATAGCGGGATCGGGCAGCGTGGGACCCAATGGCTACACCTTC.

V gene TRBV5-4 combines with J gene TRBJ2-7, with D possibly TRBD2 on 6 matching bases. V lost 0 bases, J lost 0 bases, and 13 bases lay in between. Germline-derived CDR1 and CDR2 are SGHNT and YYREEE (reference sequence). This CDR3 comprises 16 residues. DNA for the CDR3: TGTGCCAGCAGCTTGGGGGGCGGGGCAAGCTCCTACGAGCAGTACTTC. As protein: CASSLGGGASSYEQYF.

The V call is TRBV15, the J call TRBJ1-2; TRBD1 is a possible D gene (6 bases). The CDR3 contains 15 residues. The ends were cut back, 5 bases at V and 3 bases at J, with 16 bases in the middle. Germline-derived CDR1 and CDR2 are LNHNV and YYDKDF (reference sequence). The CDR3 DNA sequence: TGTGCCACCAGCGGTCAGGACAGCCACTACTATGGCTACACCTTC. The encoded protein is CATSGQDSHYYGYTF.

This chain uses TRBV5-6 with TRBJ2-6; D ambiguous. The V end was cut by 5 bases, the J end by 6 bases, with 15 bases between. The CDR3 covers 15 residues. Germline values: CDR1 SGHDT, CDR2 YYEEEE. The CDR3 sequence: CASSGDLPLANVLTF. The CDR3 bases are TGTGCCAGCAGTGGAGACCTGCCCCTGGCCAACGTCCTGACTTTC.

In its sample, this clone was seen a few times. The chain is built from TRBV15 and TRBJ2-2; D ambiguous. CDR1 and CDR2 (germline): LNHNV, YYDKDF (reference sequence). The CDR3 spans 16 residues. Between the trimmed V and J ends, which lost 5 bases and 4 bases, there was a span of 17 bases. CDR3 DNA: TGTGCCACCAGCTCGCTAAGTCGGTTTAGCACCGGGGAGCTGTTTTTT. This sequence encodes CATSSLSRFSTGELFF.

CDR3 sequence (DNA): TGCGCCAGCAGCCAAGCCCCCGGACTAGCCCGGGTTGATGAGCAGTTCTTC. Translating it yields CASSQAPGLARVDEQFF. J is TRBJ2-1 and V is TRBV4-3; the match to TRBD2 covers 8 bases. Germline-derived CDR1 and CDR2 are LGHNA and YSLEER. The CDR3 is 17 residues long. The trim removed 1 base at V and 8 bases at J, leaving 13 bases unmatched.

V and J are TRBV7-9 and TRBJ1-2; TRBD1 aligns across 9 bases. Looked up from germline, CDR1 is SEHNR and CDR2 is FQNEAQ (reference sequence). The CDR3 extends over 13 amino acids. Losses at the gene ends were 5 bases for V and 8 bases for J; bases not matched to a gene: 6. CDR3: CASSLGQGGGYTF. The CDR3 coding sequence is TGTGCCAGCAGCCTGGGACAGGGAGGAGGCTACACCTTC.

The chain is built from TRBV28 and TRBJ1-5; D may be TRBD1 (6 bases). The CDR3 is 13 amino acids. Germline CDR1 reads MDHEN; CDR2 reads SYDVKM. V was cut by 6 bases and J by 7 bases, with 13 bases left in between. The CDR3 sequence: CASSLLGGQPQHF. The DNA of the CDR3 is TGTGCCAGCAGCCTATTAGGGGGACAGCCCCAGCATTTT.

The V gene is TRBV7-9, the J gene TRBJ2-1; 8 bases line up with TRBD2. Germline V gene sequence: CDR1 SEHNR, CDR2 FQNEAQ (reference sequence). The CDR3 loop spans 19 amino acids. With 1 base clipped from V and 6 bases from J, the junction kept 17 bases outside the gene matches. The CDR3 here is CASSLVGTSVWSLGNEQFF. CDR3 nucleotide sequence: TGTGCCAGCAGCTTAGTTGGGACTAGTGTCTGGTCCTTGGGCAATGAGCAGTTCTTC.

CDR3 nucleotides: TGTGCCAGCAGTCGACCCTCGACAGGGCTAAACACCGGGGAGCTGTTTTTT. This translates into CASSRPSTGLNTGELFF. This sequence joins TRBV28 and TRBJ2-2; the match to TRBD1 covers 7 bases. From germline, CDR1 is MDHEN and CDR2 SYDVKM. Trimming cost V 5 bases and J 2 bases; bases outside gene matches: 11. The CDR3 is made up of 17 amino acids.

The rearrangement uses TRBV5-4 and TRBJ2-3; 8 nucleotides match TRBD2. The V and J ends lost 6 bases and 4 bases, in that order; junction bases with no gene match: 10. Germline CDR1 is SGHNT and CDR2 is YYREEE (reference sequence). CDR3 length: 15 amino acids. This CDR3 reads CASIDISGIPDTQYF. CDR3 in DNA: TGTGCCAGCATCGATATTAGCGGGATCCCAGATACGCAGTATTTT.

This sequence joins TRBV7-2 and TRBJ2-5; 12 bases line up with TRBD2. V shed 5 bases and J 9 bases; nucleotides not matched to a gene: 7. Germline CDR1 SGHTA, CDR2 FQGNSA. The CDR3 sequence is 14 residues long. The CDR3 coding sequence is TGTGCCAGCAGCGCCTCTAGCGGGAGGGTGTCCCAGTACTTC. It encodes CASSASSGRVSQYF.

The CDR3 nucleotides are TGTGCCAGCAGGAGAGGCTCTGGGGCCAACGTCCTGACTTTC. This translates into CASRRGSGANVLTF. The V and J genes are TRBV7-2 and TRBJ2-6, with D hard to call. CDR1 is SGHTA and CDR2 is FQGNSA in the germline V gene. CDR3 length equals 14 residues. V lost 6 bases, J lost 0 bases, and 6 bases lay in between. Full variable domain (outside the CDR3, taken from reference TRBV7-2 and TRBJ2-6): GAGVSQSPSNKVTEKGKDVELRCDPISGHTALYWYRQSLGQGLEFLIYFQGNSAPDKSGLPSDRFSAERTGGSVSTLTIQRTQQEDSAVYLCASRRGSGANVLTFGAGSRLTVL.

The chain is built from TRBV10-3 and TRBJ1-6, with 8 bases that match TRBD1. This CDR3 has 13 residues. CDR1 ENHRY and CDR2 SYGVKD come from the germline V gene. Germline trimming cut 7 bases from V and 10 bases from J; bases unmatched to any gene: 6. The DNA for the CDR3 is TGTGCCATCACCCAAGGACAGGGATCACCCCTCCACTTT. Translation: CAITQGQGSPLHF.

This chain uses TRBV19 with TRBJ2-2, with TRBD2 as a possible D gene (5 bases). V lost 5 bases and J lost 1, with 11 bases in between. CDR3 size: 15 residues. Looked up from germline, CDR1 is LNHDA and CDR2 is SQIVND (reference sequence). CDR3 DNA: TGTGCCAGTAGTCCCCGACGGGAGAACACCGGGGAGCTGTTTTTT. It is translated as CASSPRRENTGELFF. The full variable domain, completed using reference TRBV19 and TRBJ2-2, is DGGITQSPKYLFRKEGQNVTLSCEQNLNHDAMYWYRQDPGQGLRLIYYSQIVNDFQKGDIAEGYSVSREKKESFPLTVTSAQKNPTAFYLCASSPRRENTGELFFGEGSRLTVL.

This chain links TRBV7-3 with TRBJ2-5; 13 nucleotides align to TRBD2. Unmatched junction bases numbered 1, after V lost 3 bases and J lost 3 bases. The CDR3 covers 15 residues. Germline V CDR1 and CDR2: SGHTA, FQGTGA. Here the CDR3 DNA reads TGTGCCAGCAGCTTGGGACTAGCGGGGAAAGAGACCCAGTACTTC. As protein: CASSLGLAGKETQYF.

The gene calls are TRBV5-6 and TRBJ2-2; maybe TRBD1 (6 bases). Germline CDR1 reads SGHDT; CDR2 reads YYEEEE. CDR3 length: 17 residues. The V gene lost 4 bases and the J gene lost 5 bases, with 21 bases spanning the gap. In nucleotides, the CDR3 is TGTGCCAGCAGCCACCGTCCTGGGGGCAAGGGAACCGGGGAGCTGTTTTTT. Translation gives CASSHRPGGKGTGELFF.